The 24 T cell receptor beta chains below come from one sample, sequenced in a study of blood T cell repertoires in COVID-19 (dated by TCRdb to about 2020). The library was prepared using the immunoSEQ multiplex PCR assay. TCRdb's version of the immuneACCESS table is confined to in-frame rearrangements and falls short of the full clone set. An unresolved V gene accounts for under half of the shortfall where checked; the remainder is of unknown origin. Here the sample has more than 95,000 clones; around 76% occur a single time. Just under 20% of the sample goes to the ten largest clones. Sequencing used peripheral blood. All receptors derive from a woman in her sixties or seventies with acute or convalescent COVID-19.

This chain connects TRBV29-1 to TRBJ1-2; D might be TRBD1 (6 bases). Deletions cut 7 bases from V and 4 bases from J, with 10 bases between. This CDR3 is 11 amino acids long. Per germline, CDR1 SQVTM and CDR2 ANQGSEA. The DNA for the CDR3 is TGCAGCGGGGGGGCCAGCTATGGCTACACCTTC. Translation gives CSGGASYGYTF.

This clone was observed a few times. The V call is TRBV2, the J call TRBJ2-7; D call uncertain. Germline CDR1 and CDR2: SNHLY and FYNNEI. There are 12 residues in the CDR3. The germline V and J ends were trimmed by 5 bases and 3 bases, with 8 bases remaining between them. This CDR3 reads CASSLSFYEQYF. In DNA, the CDR3 is TGTGCCAGCAGTTTAAGCTTCTACGAGCAGTACTTC. The full variable domain, its missing parts supplied by reference TRBV2 and TRBJ2-7, is EPEVTQTPSHQVTQMGQEVILRCVPISNHLYFYWYRQILGQKVEFLVSFYNNEISEKSEIFDDQFSVERPDGSNFTLKIRSTKLEDSAMYFCASSLSFYEQYFGPGTRLTVT.

This clone has a count of ten or more. This chain uses TRBV10-1 with TRBJ2-2, with a weak D call TRBD1 (5 bases). V lost 4 bases and J 3 bases, leaving 9 bases between the germline ends. CDR3 length: 14 residues. CDR1 is WNHNN, CDR2 SYGVQD, per germline (reference sequence). CDR3 bases: TGCGCCAGCAGTGGACAGCCCGACACCGGGGAGCTGTTTTTT. Its translation is CASSGQPDTGELFF.

This clone has only one observation. J is TRBJ1-5 and V is TRBV19; 7 bases are shared with TRBD1. Germline loops: CDR1 LNHDA, CDR2 SQIVND (reference sequence). The CDR3 totals 14 residues. The V gene end was trimmed by 6 bases and the J gene end by 4 bases; junction bases not matched to a gene: 6. As DNA, the CDR3 is TGTGCCAGTAGCTTGGGACAGAAAAATCAGCCCCAGCATTTT. This translates into CASSLGQKNQPQHF.

This clone is a singleton in its sample. The rearrangement uses TRBV13 and TRBJ2-3; TRBD2 matches at 15 bases. V lost 5 bases, J lost 2 bases, and 11 bases stayed unmatched. Germline V CDR1 and CDR2: PRHDT, FYEKMQ (reference sequence). This CDR3 spans 19 amino acids. The CDR3 coding sequence is TGTGCCAGCAGCCCAGGACTAGCGGGGGGGCTTGTCCCCACAGATACGCAGTATTTT. Protein product: CASSPGLAGGLVPTDTQYF.

The gene calls are TRBV9 and TRBJ1-2, with D possibly TRBD1 on 5 matching bases. Between the trimmed V and J ends, which lost 4 bases and 4 bases, there was a span of 11 bases. CDR3 length equals 13 residues. CDR1 and CDR2 (germline): SGDLS, YYNGEE. The CDR3 region is CASSPMTVYGYTF. The CDR3 nucleotides read TGTGCCAGCAGCCCAATGACAGTCTATGGCTACACCTTC.

The rearrangement joins TRBV7-2 to TRBJ2-3; no clear D gene. CDR1 SGHTA and CDR2 FQGNSA come from the germline V gene. The V end lost 4 bases, the J end lost 0 bases, and 5 bases lay between the germline ends. The CDR3 contains 13 residues. The CDR3 DNA reads TGTGCCAGCAGCTCCTTCAGCACAGATACGCAGTATTTT. Translating it yields CASSSFSTDTQYF.

This chain joins TRBV10-3 and TRBJ1-2; D possibly corresponds to TRBD1 (6 bases). The CDR3 is made up of 16 amino acids. Germline CDR1 reads ENHRY; CDR2 reads SYGVKD. The ends were cut back, 0 bases at V and 8 bases at J, with 19 bases in the middle. Written as DNA, the CDR3 is TGTGCCATCAGTGAGTCCCGGGGGGGCGGATGGTCCGGCTACACCTTC. Translation gives CAISESRGGGWSGYTF.

This clone was seen more than once but under ten times. The J gene is TRBJ2-1, the V gene TRBV10-1; TRBD1 matches at 9 bases. CDR3 length: 16 residues. With V trimmed by 7 bases and J by 7 bases, 14 bases remained unmatched. CDR1 and CDR2 from the germline V gene are WNHNN and SYGVQD (reference sequence). The CDR3 loop reads CASTEAGTGIANEQFF. Here the CDR3 DNA reads TGCGCCAGCACCGAGGCCGGGACAGGGATCGCGAATGAGCAGTTCTTC.

The chain recombines TRBV7-9 with TRBJ2-1, with D hard to call. The CDR3 has 11 residues. CDR1 is SEHNR, CDR2 FQNEAQ, per germline (reference sequence). V was clipped by 7 bases and J by 7 bases, with 8 bases between them. The CDR3 DNA sequence: TGTGCCAGCACCCTCGGGAATGAGCAGTTCTTC. Its protein product is CASTLGNEQFF. The variable domain in full, with the rest retrieved from reference TRBV7-9 and TRBJ2-1, is DTGVSQNPRHKITKRGQNVTFRCDPISEHNRLYWYRQTLGQGPEFLTYFQNEAQLEKSRLLSDRFSAERPKGSFSTLEIQRTEQGDSAMYLCASTLGNEQFFGPGTRLTVL.

DNA for the CDR3: TGTGCCAGCAGCTTCTCCAGTAGCAATCAGCCCCAGCATTTT. It encodes CASSFSSSNQPQHF. The chain employs TRBV5-6 and TRBJ1-5; no definite D call. CDR1 and CDR2 from the germline V gene are SGHDT and YYEEEE. The CDR3 has 14 amino acids. V lost 2 bases, J lost 0 bases, and 6 bases lay in between.

The rearrangement joins TRBV21-1 to TRBJ2-1; whether TRBD1, the table's D call, matches the DNA was not checked. TRBV21-1 is reported as a pseudogene. The CDR3 is 17 amino acids. The CDR3 region is CASSKALFQGANNEQFF. The CDR3 bases are TGTGCCAGCAGCAAAGCGCTCTTCCAAGGGGCGAACAATGAGCAGTTCTTC.

The chain is built from TRBV28 and TRBJ2-7, with a tentative D call TRBD2 (5 bases). V lost 6 bases and J lost 2, with 20 bases in between. The length of the CDR3 is 16 residues. The germline gives CDR1 MDHEN, CDR2 SYDVKM. The DNA for the CDR3 is TGTGCCAGCAGATCCCCTGGGCGCGGAGGCGCCTACGAGCAGTACTTC. Translation gives CASRSPGRGGAYEQYF. The whole variable domain, filled in from reference TRBV28 and TRBJ2-7, reads DVKVTQSSRYLVKRTGEKVFLECVQDMDHENMFWYRQDPGLGLRLIYFSYDVKMKEKGDIPEGYSVSREKKERFSLILESASTNQTSMYLCASRSPGRGGAYEQYFGPGTRLTVT.

This sequence joins TRBV5-1 and TRBJ1-1; 9 bases map to TRBD1. V shed 5 bases and J 5 bases; nucleotides not matched to a gene: 22. The CDR3 contains 19 residues. The germline V gene has CDR1 SGHRS and CDR2 YFSETQ. CDR3 sequence reads: CASSYDALRPTGGKTEAFF. CDR3 bases: TGCGCCAGCAGTTACGACGCGTTACGCCCGACAGGGGGTAAGACTGAAGCTTTCTTT.

CDR3 sequence reads: CASSPVRGTNEKLFF. The CDR3 coding sequence is TGTGCCAGCAGCCCGGTCAGGGGCACTAATGAAAAACTGTTTTTT. The V call is TRBV3-1 (or the pseudogene TRBV3-2), the J call TRBJ1-4; TRBD1 is a possible D gene (6 bases). Germline CDR1 is LGHDT and CDR2 is YNNKEL (reference sequence). The CDR3 runs to 15 residues. Trimming left V 4 bases short and J 2 bases short, with 11 bases between.

This chain uses TRBV18 with TRBJ2-1; 12 positions match TRBD1. Per the germline V gene, CDR1 is KGHSH and CDR2 is LQKENI. J was trimmed by 7 bases and V by 6 bases; bases with no gene match: 10. CDR3 length: 16 residues. The CDR3 sequence: CASSPTGTGGKNEQFF. The CDR3 DNA follows: TGTGCCAGCTCGCCGACCGGGACAGGGGGCAAGAATGAGCAGTTCTTC. Variable domain in full (rest from reference TRBV18 and TRBJ2-1): NAGVMQNPRHLVRRRGQEARLRCSPMKGHSHVYWYRQLPEEGLKFMVYLQKENIIDESGMPKERFSAEFPKEGPSILRIQQVVRGDSAAYFCASSPTGTGGKNEQFFGPGTRLTVL.

The rearrangement links TRBV3-1 (or the pseudogene TRBV3-2) to TRBJ1-1; perhaps TRBD1 as D (6 bases). The CDR3 extends over 14 amino acids. The germline V gene encodes CDR1 LGHDT and CDR2 YNNKEL (reference sequence). V lost 1 base to trimming and J lost 0 bases, with 6 bases between them. The CDR3 bases are TGTGCCAGCAGCCAAGGGACAGTGAACACTGAAGCTTTCTTT. Translated: CASSQGTVNTEAFF.

The rearrangement links TRBV30 to TRBJ1-6, with 9 bases lining up with TRBD1. The junction had 4 bases not matched to a gene; V was cut back by 1 base and J by 9 bases. The CDR3 contains 14 residues. Per germline, CDR1 GTSNPN and CDR2 SVGIG (reference sequence). In DNA form, the CDR3 reads TGTGCCTGGAGTGCCGGGACAGGGAGTTCACCCCTCCACTTT. This translates into CAWSAGTGSSPLHF. Variable domain in full (rest from reference TRBV30 and TRBJ1-6): SQTIHQWPATLVQPVGSPLSLECTVEGTSNPNLYWYRQAAGRGLQLLFYSVGIGQISSEVPQNLSASRPQDRQFILSSKKLLLSDSGFYLCAWSAGTGSSPLHFGNGTRLTVT.

The chain recombines TRBV27 with TRBJ2-7, with D maybe TRBD1 (6 bases). Germline values: CDR1 MNHEY, CDR2 SMNVEV (reference sequence). Trimming took off 3 bases at V and 3 bases at J, with 18 bases between the two ends. The CDR3 loop spans 16 amino acids. The CDR3 sequence is CASSFKNGQLIYEQYF. As DNA, the CDR3 is TGTGCCAGCAGTTTTAAGAACGGACAGTTAATCTACGAGCAGTACTTC.

V gene TRBV5-4 combines with J gene TRBJ2-5; D may be TRBD2 (6 bases). The CDR3 runs 15 residues. CDR1 and CDR2 (germline): SGHNT, YYREEE (reference sequence). V dropped 4 bases and J dropped 5 bases, with 18 bases sitting between them. The CDR3 nucleotides read TGTGCCAGCAGCCCTGGAGGGCGGGTCTTGGAGACCCAGTACTTC. Protein sequence: CASSPGGRVLETQYF.

The genes are TRBV10-3 and TRBJ1-2; 11 nucleotides align to TRBD1. CDR3 length: 14 residues. Trimming cost V 5 bases and J 3 bases; bases outside gene matches: 2. Germline CDR1 ENHRY, CDR2 SYGVKD. CDR3 in DNA: TGTGCCATCAGTCCGGGACAGGGGGACTATGGCTACACCTTC. Protein product: CAISPGQGDYGYTF.

This chain uses TRBV24-1 with TRBJ1-2; the D gene is possibly TRBD1 (5 bases). Germline V gives CDR1 KGHDR, CDR2 SFDVKD. Trimming left V 4 bases short and J 1 base short, with 9 bases between. The CDR3 consists of 14 residues. The CDR3 DNA reads as TGTGCCACCAGTGACTCGACAGTTAACTATGGCTACACCTTC. Translating gives CATSDSTVNYGYTF.

This clone was seen a few times. CDR3 protein: CASSRNGNVPGELFF. CDR3 sequence (DNA): TGTGCCAGCAGCCGGAACGGGAACGTTCCCGGGGAGCTGTTTTTT. This chain links TRBV3-1 (or the pseudogene TRBV3-2) with TRBJ2-2, with a possible D match to TRBD2 (5 bases). This CDR3 has 15 amino acids. The V and J ends lost 4 bases and 6 bases respectively, with 15 bases between them. Germline loops: CDR1 LGHDT, CDR2 YNNKEL (reference sequence).

V and J are TRBV28 and TRBJ2-2; TRBD2 matches at 7 bases. The CDR3 is made up of 16 amino acids. CDR1 MDHEN and CDR2 SYDVKM come from the germline V gene. Losses at the gene ends were 7 bases for V and 5 bases for J; bases not matched to a gene: 13. The CDR3 nucleotides read TGTGCCAGCATTGAAAAAGCGGGGTTGGGTACCGGGGAGCTGTTTTTT. Residues: CASIEKAGLGTGELFF.